The T cell receptor (beta chain) described here comes from a study of beta chain features in type 1 diabetes listed by TCRdb under 2018. Describing the broader study: No differences in mean age, gender distribution, total cell number or subset yield were found between patients and healthy donors. Naive and central memory subsets were obtained from all 28 donors, but regulatory and stem cell-like memory subsets were isolated from only 8 patients and roughly 8 healthy donors. A total of 107,917,701 sorted cells were examined across all samples, and the number of cells per subset was strongly correlated with RNA yield. In the study, TCRB repertoires of sorted circulating CD4+ T cell subsets from recently diagnosed type 1 diabetes patients were compared with those of matched healthy donors. The investigation overall reported the following: Only small numbers of individuals were included in the HLA sub-analyses, which left unresolved whether HLA type had any influence on TCRB rearrangement. At VDJ recombination sites, patients with type 1 diabetes made fewer insertions and deleted more nucleotides, a pattern implying thymic rearrangement abnormalities. Shorter templates might have been favored by PCR, but patient and control samples were amplified and corrected together, so both groups would have been affected equally by any skew. Naive, central memory and regulatory TCRB repertoires appeared to be more similar among patients than among healthy donors. Type 1 diabetes patients showed a moderate but significant shortening of TCRB CDR3 length in all four CD4+ subsets. Sequencing cDNA rather than genomic DNA could over-represent highly expressing activated cells, although activation and CD3 levels did not differ between groups.

The entire amount of isolated RNA was reverse transcribed using the High Capacity cDNA Reverse Transcription Kit, so the sequenced TCRB transcripts were expressed ones. Naive, central memory and regulatory T cell samples underwent deep immunoSEQ sequencing, averaging around 3.9 million total reads per sample. Sorted cells were lysed in RLT buffer, and RNA was extracted using DNase-treated RNeasy Micro or Mini kits according to cell number. Each cell subset was processed on its own to prevent cross-contamination, while patient and healthy donor samples were processed together. The immunoSEQ multiplex PCR was used to amplify TCRB sequences from cDNA, generating 87-bp fragments that spanned the CDR3 region. The amplicons were sequenced using the Illumina HiSeq platform. Per the original workflow: Synthetic template baselines were used to correct PCR bias computationally, reads within Hamming distance 2 were collapsed together, and singletons that could not be merged were discarded. By aligning reads against IMGT, V, D and J genes, CDR3 length, and insertions or deletions at six rearrangement sites were assigned. Within each subset, clonotype counts were normalized to the number of sorted cells before true diversity and Gini coefficients were calculated with the tcR R package. Repertoire sharing was quantified using the overlap coefficient calculated on TCRB nucleotide sequences. Out-of-frame TCRB sequences from naive cells were analyzed to stand in for the pre-selection repertoire. TCRdb retrieved this table from immuneACCESS and kept in-frame rearrangements only. Not all clones are present; in checked studies, unresolved V genes account for under half, and no reason is known for the remainder. Clonal size and the V and J genes are those of that table, whereas D and trimming came from the DNA. Present in this sample are about 400,000 clones, around 12% of which were seen just once. Around 0.0099% of the sample is held by the ten biggest clonotypes.

This clone has only a few counts. Its binding antigen is unknown. No clone much larger than this one lies a single base away; base qualities are absent. A single peripheral blood draw of roughly 0.11 L on average was collected from each donor into heparinised tubes. A BD FACSAria II was used to sort naive, central memory, regulatory and stem cell-like memory CD4+ T cells with a panel that included CD45RO, CCR7, CD25, CD127, CD95 and CD27. All sorted populations exceeded 95% purity. PBMCs were separated immediately by Lymphoprep density gradient centrifugation and were stained directly, without being cultured. To minimize batch effects, samples were stained and sorted in pairs, one healthy donor with one patient per experiment. The sequence derives from a woman aged 18-30 years with type 1 diabetes. Specimen: naive CD4+ T cells from blood. The sample's cell subset or site, from its label and the paper: true naive CD4+ T cells.

The CDR3 protein: CASSQPGGLETQYF. The DNA sequence reads TGCGCCAGCAGCCAGCCAGGGGGCTTAGAGACCCAGTACTTC. The sequence joins TRBV4-3 to TRBJ2-5; TRBD1 agrees with 8 junctional bases. From a lookup of the germline V gene, CDR1 and CDR2 are LGHNA and YSLEER. Including the terminal cysteine and phenylalanine, the CDR3 comprises 14 residues. Only the CDR3 part of the read is kept: 42 bases, read in frame from the first base. V loses 3 bases at its end and J loses 4 bases; junction bases beyond the gene matches: 4.